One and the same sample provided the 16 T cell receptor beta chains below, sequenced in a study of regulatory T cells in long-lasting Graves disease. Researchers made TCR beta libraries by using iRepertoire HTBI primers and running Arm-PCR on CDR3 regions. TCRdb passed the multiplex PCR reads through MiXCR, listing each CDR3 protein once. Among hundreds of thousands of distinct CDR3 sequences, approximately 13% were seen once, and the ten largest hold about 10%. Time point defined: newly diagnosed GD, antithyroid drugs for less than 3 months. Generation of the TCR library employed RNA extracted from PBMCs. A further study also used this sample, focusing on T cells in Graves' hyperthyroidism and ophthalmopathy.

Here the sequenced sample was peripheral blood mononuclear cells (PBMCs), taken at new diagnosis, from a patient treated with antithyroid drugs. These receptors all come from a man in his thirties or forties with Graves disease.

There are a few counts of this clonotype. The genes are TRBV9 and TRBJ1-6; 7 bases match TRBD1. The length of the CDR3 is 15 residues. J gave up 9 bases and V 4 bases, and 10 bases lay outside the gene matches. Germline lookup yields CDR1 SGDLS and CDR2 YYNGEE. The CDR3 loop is CASSFFDREGSPLHF. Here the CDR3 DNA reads TGTGCCAGCAGCTTTTTCGACAGGGAAGGTTCACCCCTCCACTTT. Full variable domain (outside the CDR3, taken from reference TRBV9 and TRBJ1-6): DSGVTQTPKHLITATGQRVTLRCSPRSGDLSVYWYQQSLDQGLQFLIQYYNGEERAKGNILERFSAQQFPDLHSELNLSSLELGDSALYFCASSFFDREGSPLHFGNGTRLTVT.

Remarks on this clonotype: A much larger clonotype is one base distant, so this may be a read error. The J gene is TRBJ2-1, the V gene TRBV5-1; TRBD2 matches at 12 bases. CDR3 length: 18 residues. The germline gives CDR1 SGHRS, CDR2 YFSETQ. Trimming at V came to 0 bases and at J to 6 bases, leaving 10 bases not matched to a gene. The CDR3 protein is CASSLGLAGGPGGNEQFF. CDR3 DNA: TGCGCCAGCAGCTTGGGGCTAGCGGGAGGGCCGGGCGGCAATGAGCAGTTCTTC.

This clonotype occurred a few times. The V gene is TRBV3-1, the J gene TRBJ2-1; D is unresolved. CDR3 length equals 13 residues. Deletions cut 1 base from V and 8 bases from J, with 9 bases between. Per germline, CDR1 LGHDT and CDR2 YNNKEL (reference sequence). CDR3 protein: CASSQVGRHEQFF. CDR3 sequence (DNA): TGTGCCAGCAGCCAAGTTGGTAGACATGAGCAGTTCTTC.

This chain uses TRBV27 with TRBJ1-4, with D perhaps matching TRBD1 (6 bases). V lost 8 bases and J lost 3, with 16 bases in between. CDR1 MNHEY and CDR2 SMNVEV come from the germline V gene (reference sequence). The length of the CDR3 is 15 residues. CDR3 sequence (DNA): TGTGCCAGCTCAGGGGCGTTGGCGTCTAATGAAAAACTGTTTTTT. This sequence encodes CASSGALASNEKLFF.

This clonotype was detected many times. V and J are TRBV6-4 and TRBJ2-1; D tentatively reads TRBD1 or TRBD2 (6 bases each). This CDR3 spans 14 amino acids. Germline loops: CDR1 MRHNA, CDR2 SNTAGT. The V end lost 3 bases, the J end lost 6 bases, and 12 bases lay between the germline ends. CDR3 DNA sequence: TGTGCCAGCAGTGAGAACGGAGGGGGCAATGAGCAGTTCTTC. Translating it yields CASSENGGGNEQFF.

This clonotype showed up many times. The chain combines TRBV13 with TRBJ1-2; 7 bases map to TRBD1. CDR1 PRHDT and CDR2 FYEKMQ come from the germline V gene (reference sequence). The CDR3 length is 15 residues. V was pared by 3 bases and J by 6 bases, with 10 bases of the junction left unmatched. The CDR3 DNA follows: TGTGCCAGCAGCTTCAAGGTACAGGGGATAGATGGCTACACCTTC. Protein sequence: CASSFKVQGIDGYTF.

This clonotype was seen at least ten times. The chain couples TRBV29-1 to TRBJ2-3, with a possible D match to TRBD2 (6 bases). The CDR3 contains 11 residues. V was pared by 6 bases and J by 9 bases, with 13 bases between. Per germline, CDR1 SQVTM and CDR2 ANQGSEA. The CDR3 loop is CSVNQRGTQYF. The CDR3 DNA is TGCAGCGTAAATCAACGGGGGACGCAGTATTTT.

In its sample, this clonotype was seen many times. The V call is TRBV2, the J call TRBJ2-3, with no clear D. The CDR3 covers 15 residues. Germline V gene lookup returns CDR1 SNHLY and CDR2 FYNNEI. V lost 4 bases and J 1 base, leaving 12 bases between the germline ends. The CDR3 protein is CASSGSRWGTDTQYF. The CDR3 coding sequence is TGTGCCAGCAGTGGATCTAGATGGGGCACAGATACGCAGTATTTT.

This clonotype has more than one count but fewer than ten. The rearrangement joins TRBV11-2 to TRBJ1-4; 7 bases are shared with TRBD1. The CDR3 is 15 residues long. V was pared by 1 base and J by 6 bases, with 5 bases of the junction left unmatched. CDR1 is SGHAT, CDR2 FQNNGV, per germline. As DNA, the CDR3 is TGTGCCAGCAGCTTAGTTGCAGACAGGGATGAAAAACTGTTTTTT. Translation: CASSLVADRDEKLFF.

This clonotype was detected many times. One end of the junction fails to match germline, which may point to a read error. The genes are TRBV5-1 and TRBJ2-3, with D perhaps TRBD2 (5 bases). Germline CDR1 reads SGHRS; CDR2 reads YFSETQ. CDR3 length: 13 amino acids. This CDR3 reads CASSPDRGDTQYF. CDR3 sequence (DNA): TGTGCCAGCAGCCCGGACCGGGGAGATACGCAGTATTTT. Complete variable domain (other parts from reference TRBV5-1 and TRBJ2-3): KAGVTQTPRYLIKTRGQQVTLSCSPISGHRSVSWYQQTPGQGLQFLFEYFSETQRNKGNFPGRFSGRQFSNSRSEMNVSTLELGDSALYLCASSPDRGDTQYFGPGTRLTVL.

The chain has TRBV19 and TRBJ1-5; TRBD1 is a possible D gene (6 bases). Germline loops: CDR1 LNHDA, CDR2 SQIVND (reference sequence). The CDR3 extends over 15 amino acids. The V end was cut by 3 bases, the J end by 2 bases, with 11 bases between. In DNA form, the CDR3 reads TGTGCCAGTAGTATGGAACAGGGTGGCAATCAGCCCCAGCATTTT. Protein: CASSMEQGGNQPQHF.

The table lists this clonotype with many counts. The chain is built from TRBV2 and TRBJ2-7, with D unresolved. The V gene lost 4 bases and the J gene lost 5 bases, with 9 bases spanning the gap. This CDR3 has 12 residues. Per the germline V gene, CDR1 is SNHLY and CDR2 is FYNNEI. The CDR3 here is CASSGQGHEQYF. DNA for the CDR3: TGTGCCAGCAGTGGGCAAGGGCACGAGCAGTACTTC.

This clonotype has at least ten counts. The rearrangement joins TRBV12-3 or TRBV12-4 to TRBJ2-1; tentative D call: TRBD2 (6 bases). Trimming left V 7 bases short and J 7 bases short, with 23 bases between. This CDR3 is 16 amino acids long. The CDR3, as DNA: TGTGCCAGCACTCTATACCTCACCTCAGGAGGGAATGAGCAGTTCTTC. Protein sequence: CASTLYLTSGGNEQFF.

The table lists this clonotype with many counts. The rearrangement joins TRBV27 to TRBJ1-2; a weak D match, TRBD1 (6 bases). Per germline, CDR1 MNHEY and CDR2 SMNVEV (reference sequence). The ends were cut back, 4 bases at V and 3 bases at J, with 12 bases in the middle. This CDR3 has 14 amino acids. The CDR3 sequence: CASSSSDSDYGYTF. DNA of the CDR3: TGTGCCAGCAGTTCGTCGGACAGCGACTATGGCTACACCTTC.

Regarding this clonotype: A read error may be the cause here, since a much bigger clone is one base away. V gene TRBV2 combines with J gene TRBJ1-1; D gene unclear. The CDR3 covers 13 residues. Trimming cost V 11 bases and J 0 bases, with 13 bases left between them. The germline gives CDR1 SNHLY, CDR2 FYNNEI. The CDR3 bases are TGTGCCTGCCGGGGATTACTGAACACTGAAGCTTTCTTT. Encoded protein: CACRGLLNTEAFF.

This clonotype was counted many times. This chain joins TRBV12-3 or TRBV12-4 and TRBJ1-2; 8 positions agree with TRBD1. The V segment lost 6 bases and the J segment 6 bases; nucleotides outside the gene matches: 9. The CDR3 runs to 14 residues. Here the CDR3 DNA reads TGTGCCAGCAGGAATCTCCGGGACAGGCATGGCTACACCTTC. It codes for CASRNLRDRHGYTF.